Sequencing of this TCR beta chain was carried out in a study of Ad26.COV2.S vaccination and SARS-CoV-2 variants. TCRdb's table, derived via immunoSEQ multiplex PCR, lists solely in-frame clones and lacks some. The data contain a few hundred thousand clones, 90% of them singletons. On this clone itself: Its cognate antigen is unknown.

In germline, CDR1 is LGHDT, CDR2 YNNKEL (reference sequence). The CDR3 length is 16 residues. V lost 0 bases and J lost 6, with 14 bases in between. Study results and caveats: Breadth, reportedly substantial, characterized the spike-specific CD8+ and CD4+ T cell responses after vaccination.

Treatment defined: roughly 18 received Ad26.COV2.S at low or high dose, single or two shots; a few received placebo; per-sample allocation not given. The study sampled participants on day 63 after the first vaccine or placebo injection. An Ad26 vector was used to express Wuhan-strain SARS-CoV-2 spike as the vaccine. This receptor was taken from a person aged 18-60 years who received the Ad26.COV2.S COVID-19 vaccine or a placebo. The sample was peripheral blood, taken in a trial of Ad26.COV2.S vaccine versus placebo. The chain carries TRBV3-1 (or the pseudogene TRBV3-2) and TRBJ1-4; D might be TRBD1 (6 bases). The CDR3 sequence is CASSQEEETGDEKLFF. CDR3 in DNA: TGTGCCAGCAGCCAAGAAGAAGAGACAGGAGATGAAAAACTGTTTTTT.